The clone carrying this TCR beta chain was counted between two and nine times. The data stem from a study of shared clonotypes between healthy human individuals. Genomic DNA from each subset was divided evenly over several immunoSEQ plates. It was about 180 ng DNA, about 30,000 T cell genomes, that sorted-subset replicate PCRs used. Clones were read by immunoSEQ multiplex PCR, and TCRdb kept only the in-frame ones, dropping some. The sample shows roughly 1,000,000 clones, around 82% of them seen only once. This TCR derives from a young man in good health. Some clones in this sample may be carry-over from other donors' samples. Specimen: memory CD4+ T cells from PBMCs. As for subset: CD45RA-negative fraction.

The CDR3 loop reads CASSEGLAQGSNYGYTF. In DNA, the CDR3 is TGTGCCAGCAGTGAGGGGCTCGCCCAGGGCTCTAACTATGGCTACACCTTC. This chain uses TRBV2 with TRBJ1-2; maybe TRBD1 (5 bases). The V gene lost 3 bases and the J gene lost 0 bases, with 17 bases spanning the gap. The CDR3 has 17 residues. In germline, CDR1 is SNHLY, CDR2 FYNNEI.